This TCR beta chain appears in the sequencing data of a study of Tregs in tolerant kidney transplant recipients. Study-level background: Sorting of CD4+CD25+CD127- cells followed roughly three-day belatacept mixed lymphocyte reactions, sometimes with approximately five-day graft donor restimulation. Study results and caveats: Activated donor B cell expansion appeared to reveal the most relevant donor-specific TCRbeta repertoire.

Comment on this clone: Its antigen is unknown.

Trimming stripped 0 bases from V and 2 bases from J, with 14 bases between. The CDR3 runs 16 residues. The germline CDR1 and CDR2 sequences are SGHRS and YFSETQ. Libraries were prepared by immunoSEQ multiplex PCR; TCRdb keeps only in-frame clonotypes and omits some of them. Seen here are roughly 40,000 clones, nearly 97% observed once, and the top ten hold 0.3% to 0.45%. The sample taken for sequencing was Tregs from blood cultured with allogeneic cells. This TCR was sampled from a human donor in good health. The chain recombines TRBV5-1 with TRBJ1-2; D is unresolved. CDR3 loop: CASSLVGGRRNYGYTF. The CDR3 nucleotides read TGCGCCAGCAGCTTGGTGGGAGGGAGGCGGAACTATGGCTACACCTTC.